Below, 14 T cell receptor beta chains from the same sample are listed, as sequenced in a study of cytomegalovirus exposure and HLA in healthy donors. The PCR was carried out with 60 Vbeta primers and 13 Jbeta primers. Sequencing was performed with immunoSEQ multiplex PCR; in TCRdb, only in-frame clones are kept and a portion is missing. The profile covers 150,000 to 250,000 clones, with 65% to 90% appearing a single time and 2.3% taken by the ten largest. Source material: PBMCs. These receptors came from a woman in her forties or fifties in good health and CMV-seronegative.

The chain joins TRBV5-1 to TRBJ2-5; TRBD1 aligns across 8 bases. The V and J ends lost 0 bases and 4 bases, in that order; junction bases with no gene match: 8. The CDR3 spans 16 residues. The V gene's germline CDR1 is SGHRS and CDR2 YFSETQ. This chain's CDR3 is CASSLGPPGTGETQYF. In nucleotides, the CDR3 is TGCGCCAGCAGCTTGGGGCCCCCCGGGACAGGAGAGACCCAGTACTTC.

J is TRBJ2-1 and V is TRBV19; D unresolved. The germline V gene has CDR1 LNHDA and CDR2 SQIVND (reference sequence). There are 12 residues in the CDR3. Trimming took 3 bases from V and 9 from J, leaving 9 bases between them. Here the CDR3 reads CASSMTGGEQFF. The CDR3, as DNA: TGTGCCAGTAGTATGACCGGCGGTGAGCAGTTCTTC.

This clone was seen only once. The chain joins TRBV28 to TRBJ2-1, with 7 bases matching TRBD1. This CDR3 is built from 15 residues. CDR1 and CDR2 from the germline V gene are MDHEN and SYDVKM. The trim removed 0 bases at V and 7 bases at J, leaving 6 bases unmatched. The CDR3 DNA is TGTGCCAGCAGTTTATGGACAGGGCAAAAAAATGAGCAGTTCTTC. It is translated as CASSLWTGQKNEQFF. Filled out from reference TRBV28 and TRBJ2-1, the complete variable domain reads DVKVTQSSRYLVKRTGEKVFLECVQDMDHENMFWYRQDPGLGLRLIYFSYDVKMKEKGDIPEGYSVSREKKERFSLILESASTNQTSMYLCASSLWTGQKNEQFFGPGTRLTVL.

A note on this clone: Germline and junction disagree at one end, which may indicate a read error. The chain recombines TRBV7-8 with TRBJ1-1; D may be TRBD1 (5 bases). CDR3 length: 14 amino acids. Germline V gives CDR1 SGHVS, CDR2 FQNEAQ. CDR3 DNA: TGTGCCAGCAGCTTAGCGACAGAGAACACTGAAGTTTTCTTT. Protein product: CASSLATENTEVFF.

The chain links TRBV2 to TRBJ1-2; 8 nucleotides match TRBD1. The CDR3 runs 13 residues. V gave up 8 bases and J gave up 2 bases; unmatched junction bases: 4. The germline gives CDR1 SNHLY, CDR2 FYNNEI. The CDR3 region has the DNA TGTGCCAGCTCGGGACAGGCGAACTATGGCTACACCTTC. Its protein product is CASSGQANYGYTF. The full variable domain, with the rest looked up from reference TRBV2 and TRBJ1-2, is EPEVTQTPSHQVTQMGQEVILRCVPISNHLYFYWYRQILGQKVEFLVSFYNNEISEKSEIFDDQFSVERPDGSNFTLKIRSTKLEDSAMYFCASSGQANYGYTFGSGTRLTVV.

The chain carries TRBV4-1 and TRBJ1-2; tentatively, D is TRBD1 (6 bases). V was pared by 2 bases and J by 5 bases, with 18 bases between. This CDR3 spans 16 amino acids. Germline CDR1 and CDR2: MGHRA and YSYEKL. The CDR3 region has the DNA TGCGCCAGCAGCCAATTTCGTTTACAGGGCACTTATGGCTACACCTTC. Amino acids: CASSQFRLQGTYGYTF.

About this clone itself: The junction does not match germline at one end; this may be a read error. The genes are TRBV5-1 and TRBJ1-5; 8 bases fit TRBD1. Germline V CDR1 and CDR2: SGHRS, YFSETQ. The CDR3 spans 17 residues. The CDR3 loop is CASSLLPTGDSNQPRHF. The CDR3 region has the DNA TGCGCCAGCAGCTTGCTGCCGACAGGGGATAGCAATCAGCCCCGGCATTTT.

As for this clone: Germline and junction disagree at one end, which may indicate a read error. The V call is TRBV7-9, the J call TRBJ2-7; 11 bases match TRBD1. Germline V gene data show CDR1 as SEHNR and CDR2 as FQNEAQ (reference sequence). The length of the CDR3 is 14 residues. CDR3 residues: CSSSYGQGAGEQYF. The CDR3 DNA is TGTTCCAGCAGCTACGGACAGGGGGCAGGCGAGCAGTACTTC.

A note on this clone: An end of the junction does not agree with germline; a read error may underlie this. The DNA of the CDR3 is TGTGCCAGCAGCCGCCCCGGGACAGGGAATCGGCCCCAGCATTTT. This codes for CASSRPGTGNRPQHF. This chain connects TRBV5-5 to TRBJ1-5; 9 bases fit TRBD1. The germline V gene has CDR1 SGHKS and CDR2 YYEKEE (reference sequence). This CDR3 is built from 15 residues.

The rearrangement uses TRBV4-1 and TRBJ2-3; the match to TRBD2 covers 8 bases. The CDR3 covers 15 residues. V was clipped by 3 bases and J by 2 bases; unmatched bases: 4. Germline CDR1 and CDR2: MGHRA and YSYEKL. CDR3 loop: CASSQFSGATDTQYF. CDR3 nucleotide sequence: TGCGCCAGCAGCCAGTTTAGCGGGGCCACAGATACGCAGTATTTT.

This sequence joins TRBV5-4 and TRBJ1-3, with 11 positions matching TRBD1. Trimming took 4 bases from V and 7 from J; bases not matched to a gene: 4. The CDR3 has 14 residues. Germline lookup yields CDR1 SGHNT and CDR2 YYREEE (reference sequence). The CDR3 bases are TGTGCCAGCAGCCGGGACAGGGGGAGGAACACCATATATTTT. Translated: CASSRDRGRNTIYF.

This clone was seen just once. The chain carries TRBV27 and TRBJ2-5, with D possibly TRBD1 on 6 matching bases. Trimming left V 5 bases short and J 7 bases short, with 17 bases between. The CDR3 spans 14 residues. CDR1 is MNHEY, CDR2 SMNVEV, per germline (reference sequence). CDR3 in amino acids: CASSLRTALGTQYF. The CDR3, as DNA: TGTGCCAGCAGTCTCAGGACAGCTCTAGGGACCCAGTACTTC.

The table lists this clone with a count of one. The chain has TRBV15 and TRBJ2-5, with TRBD2 identical over 9 bases. V lost 1 base and J lost 5; bases outside the gene matches: 11. CDR1 and CDR2 from the germline V gene are LNHNV and YYDKDF (reference sequence). The CDR3 extends over 17 amino acids. Here the CDR3 DNA reads TGTGCCACCAGCAGAGTCGGTAGCGGGAGAAAAGTGGAGACCCAGTACTTC. Protein: CATSRVGSGRKVETQYF.

In nucleotides, the CDR3 is TGTGCCAGCAGTTTATCCCCAGGGGGCGGAAACACCATATATTTT. Translation gives CASSLSPGGGNTIYF. This chain links TRBV28 with TRBJ1-3; 8 bases are shared with TRBD1. The CDR3 has 15 amino acids. Germline CDR1 reads MDHEN; CDR2 reads SYDVKM. The trim removed 1 base at V and 4 bases at J, leaving 3 bases unmatched. Supplemented by reference TRBV28 and TRBJ1-3, the full variable domain reads DVKVTQSSRYLVKRTGEKVFLECVQDMDHENMFWYRQDPGLGLRLIYFSYDVKMKEKGDIPEGYSVSREKKERFSLILESASTNQTSMYLCASSLSPGGGNTIYFGEGSWLTVV.